This entry features one T cell receptor beta chain sequence. This record belongs to a study of blood T cell repertoires in COVID-19. Study-wide background: COVID-19 samples, acute and convalescent, were from the United States, Italy and Spain. The analysed material was cDNA or gDNA that came from T cells, B-cell-depleted T cells, or PBMCs.

This CDR3 spans 15 amino acids. V lost 3 bases to trimming and J lost 11 bases; unmatched junction nucleotides: 11. Looked up from germline, CDR1 is GTSNPN and CDR2 is SVGIG (reference sequence). As processed by the authors: Quantification of nucleated cells was approximated via reference gene primer amplification. Sequencing was performed with immunoSEQ multiplex PCR; in TCRdb, only in-frame clones are kept and a portion is missing. Clone size and V and J calls were adopted from that table, with D and trimming inferred from the DNA. The sample contains 120,000 to 150,000 clones, approximately 81% of which appear only once.

What was sequenced was peripheral blood. The chain recombines TRBV30 with TRBJ1-4; 11 bases are a match to TRBD1. The origin of this receptor is a human donor in a cohort sampled during active COVID-19. CDR3 loop: CAWRPSGQGANKLFF. The CDR3 DNA sequence: TGTGCCTGGAGGCCATCCGGACAGGGGGCGAATAAACTGTTTTTT.